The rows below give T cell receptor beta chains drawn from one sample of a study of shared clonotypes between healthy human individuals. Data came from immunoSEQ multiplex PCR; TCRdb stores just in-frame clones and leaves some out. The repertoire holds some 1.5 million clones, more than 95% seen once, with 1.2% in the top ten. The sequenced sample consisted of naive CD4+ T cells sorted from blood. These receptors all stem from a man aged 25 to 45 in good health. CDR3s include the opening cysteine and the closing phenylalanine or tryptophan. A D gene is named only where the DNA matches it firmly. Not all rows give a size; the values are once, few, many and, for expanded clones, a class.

CDR3aa: CASSLAGSSGRNYNEQFF
CDR3nt: TGTGCCAGCAGCTTAGCAGGGTCTAGCGGGAGGAACTACAATGAGCAGTTCTTC
abundance: .
v_gene: TRBV7-9
j_gene: TRBJ2-1
d_gene: TRBD2

CDR3aa: CASRKTDGTLLYEQYF
CDR3nt: TGTGCCAGTAGGAAAACGGACGGGACATTACTTTACGAGCAGTACTTC
abundance: .
v_gene: TRBV19
j_gene: TRBJ2-7
d_gene: .

CDR3aa: CSAIPSGYTF
CDR3nt: TGCAGTGCTATTCCGAGTGGCTACACCTTC
abundance: .
v_gene: TRBV20-1
j_gene: TRBJ1-2
d_gene: .

CDR3aa: CASSLRGGGLYEQYF
CDR3nt: TGTGCCAGCAGCTTAAGAGGTGGTGGCCTCTACGAGCAGTACTTC
abundance: .
v_gene: TRBV7-8
j_gene: TRBJ2-7
d_gene: .

CDR3aa: CATSPRTGQATNEKLFF
CDR3nt: TGTGCCACCAGCCCTAGGACAGGCCAAGCAACTAATGAAAAACTGTTTTTT
abundance: once
v_gene: TRBV15
j_gene: TRBJ1-4
d_gene: TRBD1

CDR3aa: CASSEGRTYEQYF
CDR3nt: TGTGCCAGCAGTGAGGGCAGAACCTACGAGCAGTACTTC
abundance: .
v_gene: TRBV6-1
j_gene: TRBJ2-7
d_gene: .

CDR3aa: CASSQDPGRSSYEQYF
CDR3nt: TGTGCCAGCAGCCAAGATCCCGGGCGGAGCTCCTACGAGCAGTACTTC
abundance: .
v_gene: TRBV5-4
j_gene: TRBJ2-7
d_gene: .

CDR3aa: CASSEIIRGLTYEQYF
CDR3nt: TGTGCCAGCAGTGAAATAATCCGGGGGCTAACCTACGAGCAGTACTTC
abundance: .
v_gene: TRBV2
j_gene: TRBJ2-7
d_gene: .

CDR3aa: CASSLRLAGSSYEQYF
CDR3nt: TGTGCCAGCAGCCTTAGGCTAGCGGGGAGCTCCTACGAGCAGTACTTC
abundance: once
v_gene: TRBV5-5
j_gene: TRBJ2-7
d_gene: TRBD2

CDR3aa: CASTPGVANTGELFF
CDR3nt: TGCGCCAGCACCCCGGGTGTGGCAAACACCGGGGAGCTGTTTTTT
abundance: .
v_gene: TRBV5-1
j_gene: TRBJ2-2
d_gene: .

CDR3aa: CAWSSGTPQETQYF
CDR3nt: TGTGCCTGGAGCTCCGGGACTCCACAAGAGACCCAGTACTTC
abundance: once
v_gene: TRBV30
j_gene: TRBJ2-5
d_gene: .

CDR3aa: CSAAMDTQYF
CDR3nt: TGCAGTGCCGCTATGGATACGCAGTATTTT
abundance: .
v_gene: TRBV20-1
j_gene: TRBJ2-3
d_gene: .

CDR3aa: CAISDGAAPYEQYF
CDR3nt: TGTGCCATCAGTGATGGAGCGGCGCCCTACGAGCAGTACTTC
abundance: .
v_gene: TRBV10-3
j_gene: TRBJ2-7
d_gene: .

CDR3aa: CASSLQEIGYGYTF
CDR3nt: TGTGCCAGCAGTTTACAAGAAATTGGCTATGGCTACACCTTC
abundance: .
v_gene: TRBV28
j_gene: TRBJ1-2
d_gene: .

CDR3aa: CAISEEQQGSYEQYF
CDR3nt: TGTGCCATCAGTGAGGAACAACAGGGCTCCTACGAGCAGTACTTC
abundance: .
v_gene: TRBV10-3
j_gene: TRBJ2-7
d_gene: .

CDR3aa: CASSLRWTSYEQYF
CDR3nt: TGTGCCAGCAGCTTACGATGGACCTCCTACGAGCAGTACTTC
abundance: .
v_gene: TRBV7-6
j_gene: TRBJ2-7
d_gene: .

CDR3aa: CASSPSGAGELFF
CDR3nt: TGTGCCAGTAGTCCTAGCGGGGCCGGGGAGCTGTTTTTT
abundance: .
v_gene: TRBV19
j_gene: TRBJ2-2
d_gene: TRBD2

CDR3aa: CASLRTVPYEQYF
CDR3nt: TGTGCCAGCTTAAGGACAGTACCCTACGAGCAGTACTTC
abundance: .
v_gene: TRBV28
j_gene: TRBJ2-7
d_gene: .

CDR3aa: CASSIQTSSSEQFF
CDR3nt: TGCGCCAGCAGCATACAAACTAGTAGCAGTGAGCAGTTCTTC
abundance: once
v_gene: TRBV5-1
j_gene: TRBJ2-1
d_gene: .

CDR3aa: CASSQTRPHGDTQYF
CDR3nt: TGCGCCAGCAGTCAAACTAGGCCACACGGGGATACGCAGTATTTT
abundance: .
v_gene: TRBV23-1
j_gene: TRBJ2-3
d_gene: .

CDR3aa: CASSQTGPLMRGYTF
CDR3nt: TGTGCCAGCAGTCAGACGGGCCCGCTGATGCGAGGCTACACCTTC
abundance: .
v_gene: TRBV27
j_gene: TRBJ1-2
d_gene: .

CDR3aa: CASSRTSGSHEQFF
CDR3nt: TGTGCCAGCAGCCGGACTAGCGGGAGCCATGAGCAGTTCTTC
abundance: .
v_gene: TRBV7-2
j_gene: TRBJ2-1
d_gene: TRBD2

CDR3aa: CASSLVLAGANEQFF
CDR3nt: TGTGCCAGCAGCCTAGTCCTAGCGGGGGCTAATGAGCAGTTCTTC
abundance: .
v_gene: TRBV7-9
j_gene: TRBJ2-1
d_gene: TRBD2

CDR3aa: CASSWLAGGHEQFF
CDR3nt: TGCGCCAGCAGCTGGTTAGCGGGAGGGCATGAGCAGTTCTTC
abundance: .
v_gene: TRBV5-1
j_gene: TRBJ2-1
d_gene: TRBD2

CDR3aa: CSVMGQGSSYNEQFF
CDR3nt: TGCAGCGTTATGGGCCAGGGCAGCTCCTACAATGAGCAGTTCTTC
abundance: .
v_gene: TRBV29-1
j_gene: TRBJ2-1
d_gene: .

CDR3aa: CASSADRGGYTF
CDR3nt: TGCGCCAGCAGTGCGGACAGGGGTGGCTACACCTTC
abundance: few
v_gene: TRBV10-2
j_gene: TRBJ1-2
d_gene: TRBD1

CDR3aa: CASSPKGIRGEQYF
CDR3nt: TGTGCCAGCAGTCCCAAGGGGATTCGTGGCGAGCAGTACTTC
abundance: few
v_gene: TRBV14
j_gene: TRBJ2-7
d_gene: .

CDR3aa: CASSLEVAGASGNEQFF
CDR3nt: TGCGCCAGCAGCCTGGAGGTAGCGGGAGCCTCGGGCAATGAGCAGTTCTTC
abundance: .
v_gene: TRBV5-1
j_gene: TRBJ2-1
d_gene: TRBD2

CDR3aa: CASSLEWSGNQPQHF
CDR3nt: TGTGCCAGCAGCTTAGAATGGTCCGGGAATCAGCCCCAGCATTTT
abundance: once
v_gene: TRBV7-2
j_gene: TRBJ1-5
d_gene: .

CDR3aa: CASSLPLQRTSGDPYEQYF
CDR3nt: TGTGCCAGCAGCTTACCCCTACAGCGGACTAGCGGGGACCCCTACGAGCAGTACTTC
abundance: .
v_gene: TRBV7-8
j_gene: TRBJ2-7
d_gene: TRBD2

CDR3aa: CASSLAGLADHNEQFF
CDR3nt: TGTGCCAGCAGCTTGGCTGGGCTAGCGGATCATAATGAGCAGTTCTTC
abundance: .
v_gene: TRBV5-6
j_gene: TRBJ2-1
d_gene: TRBD2

CDR3aa: CASSSTVAGLGEQYF
CDR3nt: TGCGCCAGCAGCTCTACGGTAGCGGGATTGGGCGAGCAGTACTTC
abundance: .
v_gene: TRBV5-1
j_gene: TRBJ2-7
d_gene: TRBD2

CDR3aa: CASSPVLSGGSQYF
CDR3nt: TGTGCCAGCTCACCAGTTTTATCGGGGGGCTCGCAGTATTTT
abundance: few
v_gene: TRBV18
j_gene: TRBJ2-3
d_gene: .

CDR3aa: CASSLYGPGAYNEQFF
CDR3nt: TGTGCCAGCAGCTTATATGGTCCGGGAGCGTACAATGAGCAGTTCTTC
abundance: .
v_gene: TRBV7-2
j_gene: TRBJ2-1
d_gene: .

CDR3aa: CASIPRGPKYGPQHF
CDR3nt: TGTGCCAGCATCCCTCGGGGACCCAAGTACGGGCCCCAGCATTTT
abundance: .
v_gene: TRBV28
j_gene: TRBJ1-5
d_gene: .

CDR3aa: CASSTDRYNRYF
CDR3nt: TGTGCCAGTAGTACGGACAGATATAATCGGTACTTC
abundance: .
v_gene: TRBV19
j_gene: TRBJ2-7
d_gene: .

CDR3aa: CASSQGLGYEQYF
CDR3nt: TGTGCCAGCAGCCAGGGGCTAGGCTACGAGCAGTACTTC
abundance: .
v_gene: TRBV4-2
j_gene: TRBJ2-7
d_gene: .

CDR3aa: CSASQETQYF
CDR3nt: TGCAGTGCATCTCAAGAGACCCAGTACTTC
abundance: .
v_gene: TRBV20-1
j_gene: TRBJ2-5
d_gene: .

CDR3aa: CASSQEGRMNTEAFF
CDR3nt: TGCGCCAGCAGCCAAGAAGGCCGCATGAACACTGAAGCTTTCTTT
abundance: .
v_gene: TRBV4-3
j_gene: TRBJ1-1
d_gene: .

CDR3aa: CASSPPPGGNQPQHF
CDR3nt: TGTGCCAGCTCACCACCCCCTGGGGGCAATCAGCCCCAGCATTTT
abundance: .
v_gene: TRBV18
j_gene: TRBJ1-5
d_gene: .

CDR3aa: CASSQGDF
CDR3nt: TGTGCCAGCAGTCAAGGGGATTTT
abundance: once
v_gene: TRBV7-9
j_gene: TRBJ2-3
d_gene: .

CDR3aa: CASSLGGQGRNTEAFF
CDR3nt: TGCGCCAGCAGCTTAGGAGGACAGGGCCGTAACACTGAAGCTTTCTTT
abundance: .
v_gene: TRBV5-1
j_gene: TRBJ1-1
d_gene: TRBD1

CDR3aa: CASSQEPGRFTDTQYF
CDR3nt: TGCGCCAGCAGCCAAGAACCCGGACGGTTCACAGATACGCAGTATTTT
abundance: .
v_gene: TRBV4-3
j_gene: TRBJ2-3
d_gene: .

CDR3aa: CASSSQAMGETQYF
CDR3nt: TGCGCCAGCAGCTCCCAGGCCATGGGGGAGACCCAGTACTTC
abundance: .
v_gene: TRBV5-1
j_gene: TRBJ2-5
d_gene: .

CDR3aa: CASSPPGLAGSYNEQFF
CDR3nt: TGTGCCAGCAGCCCTCCGGGACTAGCGGGCTCCTACAATGAGCAGTTCTTC
abundance: .
v_gene: TRBV7-9
j_gene: TRBJ2-1
d_gene: TRBD2

CDR3aa: CATSRDWVLQVAKNIQYF
CDR3nt: TGTGCCACCAGCAGAGATTGGGTCTTACAAGTAGCCAAAAACATTCAGTACTTC
abundance: once
v_gene: TRBV15
j_gene: TRBJ2-4
d_gene: .

CDR3aa: CASSVPAWPATYEQYF
CDR3nt: TGTGCCAGCTCGGTCCCTGCCTGGCCGGCCACCTACGAGCAGTACTTC
abundance: .
v_gene: TRBV2
j_gene: TRBJ2-7
d_gene: .

CDR3aa: CASSELGQPQHF
CDR3nt: TGTGCCAGCAGTGAATTAGGTCAGCCCCAGCATTTT
abundance: .
v_gene: TRBV25-1
j_gene: TRBJ1-5
d_gene: .

CDR3aa: CASSTYSYEQYF
CDR3nt: TGTGCCAGCAGTACCTACTCCTACGAGCAGTACTTC
abundance: .
v_gene: TRBV6-6
j_gene: TRBJ2-7
d_gene: .

CDR3aa: CASSLARSGSLNTEAFF
CDR3nt: TGTGCCAGCAGCTTAGCGCGGAGCGGCTCGTTGAACACTGAAGCTTTCTTT
abundance: .
v_gene: TRBV7-9
j_gene: TRBJ1-1
d_gene: .

CDR3aa: CASSSRQGMGYGYTF
CDR3nt: TGTGCCAGCAGTAGCCGACAGGGGATGGGCTATGGCTACACCTTC
abundance: .
v_gene: TRBV27
j_gene: TRBJ1-2
d_gene: TRBD1

CDR3aa: CASSRTSLTGELFF
CDR3nt: TGTGCCAGCAGCCGGACTAGCCTCACCGGGGAGCTGTTTTTT
abundance: .
v_gene: TRBV14
j_gene: TRBJ2-2
d_gene: TRBD2